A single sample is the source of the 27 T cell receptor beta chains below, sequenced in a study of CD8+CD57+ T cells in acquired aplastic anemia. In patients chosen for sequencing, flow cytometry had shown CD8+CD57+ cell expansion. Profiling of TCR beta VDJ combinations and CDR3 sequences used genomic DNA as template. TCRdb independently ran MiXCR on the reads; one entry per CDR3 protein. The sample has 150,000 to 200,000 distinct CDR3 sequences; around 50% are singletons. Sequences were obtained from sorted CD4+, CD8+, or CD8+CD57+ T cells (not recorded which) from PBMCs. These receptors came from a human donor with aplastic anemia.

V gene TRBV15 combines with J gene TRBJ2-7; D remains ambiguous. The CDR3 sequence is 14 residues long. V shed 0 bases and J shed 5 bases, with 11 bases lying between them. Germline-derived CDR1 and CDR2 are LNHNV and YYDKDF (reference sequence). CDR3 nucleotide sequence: TGTGCCACCAGCAGAGATGGAGAGTACCACGAGCAGTACTTC. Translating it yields CATSRDGEYHEQYF.

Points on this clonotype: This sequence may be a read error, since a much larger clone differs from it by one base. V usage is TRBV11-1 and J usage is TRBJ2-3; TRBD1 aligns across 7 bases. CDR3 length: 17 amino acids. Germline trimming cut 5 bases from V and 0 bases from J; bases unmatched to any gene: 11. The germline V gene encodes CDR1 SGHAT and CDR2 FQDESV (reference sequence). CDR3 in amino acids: CASSARLTGVSTDTQYF. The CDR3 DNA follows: TGTGCCAGCAGCGCAAGACTTACAGGGGTTAGCACAGATACGCAGTATTTT.

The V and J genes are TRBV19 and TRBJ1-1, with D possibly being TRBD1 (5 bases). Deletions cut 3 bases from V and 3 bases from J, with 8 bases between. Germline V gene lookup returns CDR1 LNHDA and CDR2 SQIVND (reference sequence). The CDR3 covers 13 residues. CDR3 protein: CASSIREYTEAFF. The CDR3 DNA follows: TGTGCCAGTAGTATCAGGGAATACACTGAAGCTTTCTTT.

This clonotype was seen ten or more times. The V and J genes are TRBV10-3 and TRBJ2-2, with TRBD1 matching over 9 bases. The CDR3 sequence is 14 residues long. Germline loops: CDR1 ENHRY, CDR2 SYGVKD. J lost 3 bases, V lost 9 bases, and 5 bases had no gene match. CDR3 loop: CAIQGARDTGELFF. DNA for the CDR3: TGTGCCATACAGGGGGCGCGGGACACCGGGGAGCTGTTTTTT.

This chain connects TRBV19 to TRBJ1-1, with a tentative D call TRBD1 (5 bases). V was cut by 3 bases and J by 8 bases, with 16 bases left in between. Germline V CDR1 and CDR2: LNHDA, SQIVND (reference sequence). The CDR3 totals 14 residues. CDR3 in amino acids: CASSIVGPGVEAFF. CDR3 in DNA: TGTGCCAGTAGTATTGTCGGCCCGGGGGTCGAAGCTTTCTTT.

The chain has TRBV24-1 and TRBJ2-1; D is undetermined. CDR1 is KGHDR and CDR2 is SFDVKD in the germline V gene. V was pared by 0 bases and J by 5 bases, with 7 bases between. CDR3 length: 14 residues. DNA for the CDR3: TGTGCCACCAGTGATTTGGGGTCGGACAATGAGCAGTTCTTC. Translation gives CATSDLGSDNEQFF.

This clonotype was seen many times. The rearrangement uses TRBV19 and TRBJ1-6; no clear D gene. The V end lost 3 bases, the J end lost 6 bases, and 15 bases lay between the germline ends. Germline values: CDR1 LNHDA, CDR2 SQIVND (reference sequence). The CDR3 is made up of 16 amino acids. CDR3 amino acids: CASSISWEESNSPLHF. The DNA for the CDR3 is TGTGCCAGTAGTATCTCATGGGAAGAGAGTAATTCACCCCTCCACTTT.

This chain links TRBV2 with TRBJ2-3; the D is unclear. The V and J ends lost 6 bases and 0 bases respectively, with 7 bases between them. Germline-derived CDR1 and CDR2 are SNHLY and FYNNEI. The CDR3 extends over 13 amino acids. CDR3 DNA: TGTGCCAGCAGAGGCGGTAGCACAGATACGCAGTATTTT. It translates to CASRGGSTDTQYF.

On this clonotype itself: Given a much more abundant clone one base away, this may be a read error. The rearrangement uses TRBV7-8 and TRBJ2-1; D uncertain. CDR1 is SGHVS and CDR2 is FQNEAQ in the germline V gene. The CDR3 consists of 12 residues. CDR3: CAGSLPDHEQFF. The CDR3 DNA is TGTGCCGGCAGCTTGCCGGACCATGAGCAGTTCTTC.

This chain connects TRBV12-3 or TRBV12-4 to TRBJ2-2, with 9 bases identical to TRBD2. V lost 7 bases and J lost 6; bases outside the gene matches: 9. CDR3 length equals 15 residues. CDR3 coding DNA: TGTGCCAGCATTAAGACTAGCGGAGGCGCCGGGGAGCTGTTTTTT. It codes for CASIKTSGGAGELFF.

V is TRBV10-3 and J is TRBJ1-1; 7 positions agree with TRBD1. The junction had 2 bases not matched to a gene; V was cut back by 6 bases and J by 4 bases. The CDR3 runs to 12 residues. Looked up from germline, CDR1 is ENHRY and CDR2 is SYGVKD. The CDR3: CAISGTVTEAFF. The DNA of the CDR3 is TGTGCCATCAGCGGGACAGTCACTGAAGCTTTCTTT.

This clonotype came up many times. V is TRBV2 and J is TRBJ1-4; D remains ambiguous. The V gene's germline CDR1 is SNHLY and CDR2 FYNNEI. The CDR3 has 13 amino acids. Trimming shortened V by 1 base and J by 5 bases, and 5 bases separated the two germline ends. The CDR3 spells CASSEDLNEKLFF. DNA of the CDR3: TGTGCCAGCAGTGAAGATCTGAATGAAAAACTGTTTTTT.

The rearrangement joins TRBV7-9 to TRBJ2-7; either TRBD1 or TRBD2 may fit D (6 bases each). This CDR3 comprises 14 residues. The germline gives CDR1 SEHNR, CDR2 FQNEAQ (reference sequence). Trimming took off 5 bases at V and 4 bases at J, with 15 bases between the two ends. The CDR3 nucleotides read TGTGCCAGCAGCCCGAGGGGGGTTCCGTACGAGCAGTACTTC. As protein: CASSPRGVPYEQYF.

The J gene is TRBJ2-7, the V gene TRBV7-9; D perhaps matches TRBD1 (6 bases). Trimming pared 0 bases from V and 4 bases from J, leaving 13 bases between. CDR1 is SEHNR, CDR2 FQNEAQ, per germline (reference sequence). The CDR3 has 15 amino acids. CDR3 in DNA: TGTGCCAGCAGCTTAGCGCAGGGGTCCTTTTACGAGCAGTACTTC. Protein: CASSLAQGSFYEQYF.

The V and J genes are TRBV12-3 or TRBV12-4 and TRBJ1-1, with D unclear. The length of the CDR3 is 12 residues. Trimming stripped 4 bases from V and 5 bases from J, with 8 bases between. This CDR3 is CASSWGGTEAFF. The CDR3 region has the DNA TGTGCCAGCAGTTGGGGTGGTACTGAAGCTTTCTTT.

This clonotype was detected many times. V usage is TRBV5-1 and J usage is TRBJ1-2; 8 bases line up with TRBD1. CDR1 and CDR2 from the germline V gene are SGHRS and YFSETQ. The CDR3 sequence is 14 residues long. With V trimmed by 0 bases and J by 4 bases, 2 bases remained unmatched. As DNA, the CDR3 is TGCGCCAGCAGCTTGGACGGACAGGGCTATGGCTACACCTTC. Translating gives CASSLDGQGYGYTF.

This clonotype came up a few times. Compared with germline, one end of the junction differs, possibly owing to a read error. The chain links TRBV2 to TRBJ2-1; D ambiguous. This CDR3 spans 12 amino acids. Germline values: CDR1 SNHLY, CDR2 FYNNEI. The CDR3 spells CASREEYNEQFF. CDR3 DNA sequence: TGTGCCAGCAGAGAAGAATACAATGAGCAGTTCTTC.

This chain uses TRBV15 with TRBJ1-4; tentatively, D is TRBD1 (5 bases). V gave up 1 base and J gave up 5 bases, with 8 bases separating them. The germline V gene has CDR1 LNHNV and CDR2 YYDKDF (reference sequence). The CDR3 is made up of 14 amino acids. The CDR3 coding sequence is TGTGCCACCAGCAGAGTGGAGGGGAATGAAAAACTGTTTTTT. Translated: CATSRVEGNEKLFF.

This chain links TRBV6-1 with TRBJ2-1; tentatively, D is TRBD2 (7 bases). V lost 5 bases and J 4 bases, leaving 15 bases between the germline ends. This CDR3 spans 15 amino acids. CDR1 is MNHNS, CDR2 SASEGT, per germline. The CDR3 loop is CASSPTGGEYNEQFF. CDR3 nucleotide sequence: TGTGCCAGCAGTCCGACGGGGGGCGAGTACAATGAGCAGTTCTTC.

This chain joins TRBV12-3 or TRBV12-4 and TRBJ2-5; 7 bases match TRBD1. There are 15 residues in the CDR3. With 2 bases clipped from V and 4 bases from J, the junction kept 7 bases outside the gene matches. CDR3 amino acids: CASSLRGRRGETQYF. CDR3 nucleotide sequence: TGTGCCAGCAGTTTAAGGGGGCGCAGAGGAGAGACCCAGTACTTC.

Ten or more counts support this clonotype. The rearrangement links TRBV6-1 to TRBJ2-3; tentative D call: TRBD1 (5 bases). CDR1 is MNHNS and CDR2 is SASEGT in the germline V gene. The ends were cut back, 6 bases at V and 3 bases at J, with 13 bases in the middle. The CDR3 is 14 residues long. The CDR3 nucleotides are TGTGCCAGCAGAAACAGAAAGGGGACAGATACGCAGTATTTT. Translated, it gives CASRNRKGTDTQYF.

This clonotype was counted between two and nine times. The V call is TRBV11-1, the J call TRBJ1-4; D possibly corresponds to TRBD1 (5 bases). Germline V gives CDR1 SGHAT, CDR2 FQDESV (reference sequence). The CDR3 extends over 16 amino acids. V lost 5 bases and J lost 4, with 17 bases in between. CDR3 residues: CASSPNPGALNEKLFF. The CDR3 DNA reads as TGTGCCAGCAGCCCCAACCCCGGGGCGCTTAATGAAAAACTGTTTTTT.

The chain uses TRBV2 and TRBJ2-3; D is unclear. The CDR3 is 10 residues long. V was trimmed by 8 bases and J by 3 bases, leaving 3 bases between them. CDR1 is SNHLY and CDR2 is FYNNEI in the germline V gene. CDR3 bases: TGTGCCAGCTTTACAGATACGCAGTATTTT. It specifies CASFTDTQYF.

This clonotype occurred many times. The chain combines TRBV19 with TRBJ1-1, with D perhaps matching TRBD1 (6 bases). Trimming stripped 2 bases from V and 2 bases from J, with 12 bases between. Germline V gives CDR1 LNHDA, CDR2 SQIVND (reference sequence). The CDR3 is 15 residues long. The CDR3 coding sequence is TGTGCCAGTAGTATAACGGGGGCGCTTAACACTGAAGCTTTCTTT. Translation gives CASSITGALNTEAFF.

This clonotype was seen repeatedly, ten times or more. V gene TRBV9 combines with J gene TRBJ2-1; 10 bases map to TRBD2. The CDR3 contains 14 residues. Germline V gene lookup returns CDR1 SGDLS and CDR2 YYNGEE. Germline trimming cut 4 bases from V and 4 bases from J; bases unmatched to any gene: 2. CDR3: CASSPAGGYNEQFF. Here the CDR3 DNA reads TGTGCCAGCAGCCCAGCGGGGGGGTACAATGAGCAGTTCTTC.

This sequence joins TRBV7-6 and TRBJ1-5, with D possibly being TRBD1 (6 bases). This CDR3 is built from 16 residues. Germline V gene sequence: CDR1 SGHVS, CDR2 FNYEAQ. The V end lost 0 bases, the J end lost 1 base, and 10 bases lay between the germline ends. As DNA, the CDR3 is TGTGCCAGCAGCTTAGCAACAGGGCTAAGCAATCAGCCCCAGCATTTT. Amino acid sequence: CASSLATGLSNQPQHF. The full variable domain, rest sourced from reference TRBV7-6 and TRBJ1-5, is GAGVSQSPRYKVTKRGQDVALRCDPISGHVSLYWYRQALGQGPEFLTYFNYEAQQDKSGLPNDRFSAERPEGSISTLTIQRTEQRDSAMYRCASSLATGLSNQPQHFGDGTRLSIL.

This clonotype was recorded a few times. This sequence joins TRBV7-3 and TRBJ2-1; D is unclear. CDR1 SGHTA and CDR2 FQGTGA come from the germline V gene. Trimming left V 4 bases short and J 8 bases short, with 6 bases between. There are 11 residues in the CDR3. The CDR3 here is CASSSSYEQFF. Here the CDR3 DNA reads TGTGCCAGCAGCTCATCCTATGAGCAGTTCTTC.